This T cell receptor (beta chain) was captured by sequencing in a study of identical twins. Germline CDR1 and CDR2: SGHTA and FQGNSA. The CDR3 loop spans 15 amino acids. The V end was cut by 5 bases, the J end by 0 bases, with 14 bases between. MiXCR, run by TCRdb on the 5' RACE reads, gives a single entry per CDR3 protein. The data contain 200,000 to 250,000 distinct CDR3 sequences, under 10% of them singletons. This sample also appeared in a second study, on yellow fever vaccine responses in identical twins.

This clonotype originated in a woman between 18 and 30 years old in good health. The chain is built from TRBV7-2 and TRBJ2-7; TRBD1 or TRBD2 may be the D gene (5 bases each). Material: memory (CD45RO+) T cells sorted from blood. As DNA, the CDR3 is TGTGCCAGCAGCCCAAATCCGGGGCCCTCCTACGAGCAGTACTTC. Translated, it gives CASSPNPGPSYEQYF.